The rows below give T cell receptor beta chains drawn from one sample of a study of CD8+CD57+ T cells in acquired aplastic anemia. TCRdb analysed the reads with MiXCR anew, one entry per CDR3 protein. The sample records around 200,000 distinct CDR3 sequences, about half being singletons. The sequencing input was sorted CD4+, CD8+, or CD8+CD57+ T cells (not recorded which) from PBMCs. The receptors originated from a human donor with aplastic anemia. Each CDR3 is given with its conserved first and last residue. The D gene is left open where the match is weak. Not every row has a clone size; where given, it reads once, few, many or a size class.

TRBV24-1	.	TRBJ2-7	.	TGTGCCACCAGTGATACTCGGGACGGAGCCTATGAGCAGTACTTC	CATSDTRDGAYEQYF
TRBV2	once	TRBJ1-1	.	TGTGCCTCCCGAAGGGAAGGGGCCACTGAAGCTTTCTTT	CASRREGATEAFF
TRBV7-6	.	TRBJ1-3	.	TGTGCCAGCAGCTTAGGGGGGATTGGAAACACCATATATTTT	CASSLGGIGNTIYF
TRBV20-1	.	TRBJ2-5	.	TGCAGTGCTAGAGTTATTGTCGAAGAGACCCAGTACTTC	CSARVIVEETQYF
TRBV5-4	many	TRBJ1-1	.	TGTGCCAGCAGCTTGGGGGGACAATTGAACACTGAAGCTTTCTTT	CASSLGGQLNTEAFF
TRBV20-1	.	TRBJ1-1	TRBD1	TGCAGTGCTCTGGGACAGCAAGGCACTGAAGCTTTCTTT	CSALGQQGTEAFF
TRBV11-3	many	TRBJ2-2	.	TGTGCCAGCAGCTTAGAAGGGAACACCGGGGAGCTGTTTTTT	CASSLEGNTGELFF
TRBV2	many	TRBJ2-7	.	TGTGCCAGCAGTGTCGGGACAACCTACGAGCAGTACTTC	CASSVGTTYEQYF
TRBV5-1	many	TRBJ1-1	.	TGCGCCAGCAGCGTCGGACAGATGAACACTGAAGCTTTCTTT	CASSVGQMNTEAFF
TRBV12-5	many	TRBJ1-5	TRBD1	TGTGCTAGTGGTTTGGGGGGAGGGGGCATTCAGCCCCAGCATTTT	CASGLGGGGIQPQHF
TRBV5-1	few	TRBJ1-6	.	TGCGCCAGCAGCTCCGGACCGATGTATAACTCACCCCTCCACTTT	CASSSGPMYNSPLHF
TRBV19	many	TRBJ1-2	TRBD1	TGTGCCAGTCATACAGGGGGCCGCACCCTCTATGGCTACACCTTC	CASHTGGRTLYGYTF
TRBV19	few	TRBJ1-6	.	TGTGCCAGTAGGACCGGACAGTCCTCACCCCTCCACTTT	CASRTGQSSPLHF
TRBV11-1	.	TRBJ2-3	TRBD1	TGTGCCAGCAGCCAGGACAGGGGAGGGGGCACAGATACGCAGTATTTT	CASSQDRGGGTDTQYF
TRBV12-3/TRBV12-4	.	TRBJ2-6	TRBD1	TGTGCCAGCTCCTTGTTAACTGGACAGGGGATAAGTGGGGCCAACGTCCTGACTTTC	CASSLLTGQGISGANVLTF
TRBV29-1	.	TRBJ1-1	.	TGCAGCGTTGAGCGTCGTAACACTGAAGCTTTCTTT	CSVERRNTEAFF
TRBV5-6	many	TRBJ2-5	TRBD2	TGTGCCAGCAGCCCGATAAATAGCGGGGGGGATCGACAAGAGACCCAGTACTTC	CASSPINSGGDRQETQYF
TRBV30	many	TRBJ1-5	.	TGTGCCTGGAGTGTATCAGGTAGCAATCAGCCCCAGCATTTT	CAWSVSGSNQPQHF
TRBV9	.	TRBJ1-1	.	TGTGCCAGCAGCCCCTCGGGAGCTTTCTTT	CASSPSGAFF
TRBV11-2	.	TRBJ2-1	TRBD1	TGTGCCAGCAGCTCCCAGGGCCAGGGGGCATACAATGAGCAGTTCTTC	CASSSQGQGAYNEQFF
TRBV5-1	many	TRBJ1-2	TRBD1	TGCGCCAGCAGCTGGCGGACAGGGGAAGCCTATGGCTACACCTTC	CASSWRTGEAYGYTF
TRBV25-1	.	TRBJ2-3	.	TGTGCCAGCAGTGAACGTGCAGTGAGCACAGATACGCAGTATTTT	CASSERAVSTDTQYF
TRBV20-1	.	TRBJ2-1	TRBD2	TGCAGTGCTAGGATACTAGCGGGGCAGATCTCCTACAATGAGCAGTTCTTC	CSARILAGQISYNEQFF
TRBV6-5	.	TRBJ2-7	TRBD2	TGTGCCAGCAGTTACTCGACCCCCGCTAGCGGATACGAGCAGTACTTC	CASSYSTPASGYEQYF
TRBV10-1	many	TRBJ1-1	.	TGCGCCAGCAGTGAGTCTCGGCCCCCTCTTTTAGGGGCGGACACTGAAGCTTTCTTT	CASSESRPPLLGADTEAFF
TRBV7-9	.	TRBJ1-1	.	TGTGCCACCGCAGCGGCGGGAGCTTTCTTT	CATAAAGAFF
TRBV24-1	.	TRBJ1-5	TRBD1	TGTGCCACCAGTGCAACCGGGACAGTAAATCAGCCCCAGCATTTT	CATSATGTVNQPQHF
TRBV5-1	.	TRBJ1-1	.	TGCGCCAGCAGCTTGTCACAGAACACTGAAGCTTTCTTT	CASSLSQNTEAFF
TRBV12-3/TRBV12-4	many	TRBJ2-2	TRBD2	TGTGCCAGCAGCCCCGGCATCGGACTAGATTATACCGGGGAGCTGTTTTTT	CASSPGIGLDYTGELFF
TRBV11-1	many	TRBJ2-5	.	TGTGCCAGCAGCTACGGGGTCCCGGCGGGAGAGACCCAGTACTTC	CASSYGVPAGETQYF
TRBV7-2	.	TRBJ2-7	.	TGTGCCAGCAGCTCAAGCCTACGGGAGCAGTACTTC	CASSSSLREQYF
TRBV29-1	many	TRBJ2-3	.	TGCAGCGTTGAGCGGGGACTTACAGATACGCAGTATTTT	CSVERGLTDTQYF
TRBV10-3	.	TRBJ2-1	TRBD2	TGTGCCATCAGTGAGCCGTTTAGCGGGGGGGCAATTAATGAGCAGTTCTTC	CAISEPFSGGAINEQFF
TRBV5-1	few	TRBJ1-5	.	TGTGCCAGCAGCTTAGATGGAAATCAGCCCCAGCATTTT	CASSLDGNQPQHF
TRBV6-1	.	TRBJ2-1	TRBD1	TGTGCCAGCAGACGCTTCGGGACAGGCACTACCAATGAGCAGTTCTTC	CASRRFGTGTTNEQFF
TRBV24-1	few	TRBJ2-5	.	TGTGCCACCAGTGATTCCCGGACTACCCAAGAGACCCAGTACTTC	CATSDSRTTQETQYF
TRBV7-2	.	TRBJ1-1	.	TGTGCCAGCAGCTTAGCGCTCCTCGGGGATGAAGCTTTCTTT	CASSLALLGDEAFF
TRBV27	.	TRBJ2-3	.	TGTGCCAGCAGCTTAACATCTTTAGGCGATACGCAGTATTTT	CASSLTSLGDTQYF
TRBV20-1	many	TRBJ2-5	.	TGCAGTGCTTCCCACAAAGAGACCCAGTACTTC	CSASHKETQYF
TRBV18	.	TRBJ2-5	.	TGTGCCAGCTCACTACCGGGGGAACAAGAGACCCTGTACTTC	CASSLPGEQETLYF
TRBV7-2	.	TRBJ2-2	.	TGTGCCAGCAGCATCGCAGTGGCCGGCACCGGGGAGCTGTTTTTT	CASSIAVAGTGELFF